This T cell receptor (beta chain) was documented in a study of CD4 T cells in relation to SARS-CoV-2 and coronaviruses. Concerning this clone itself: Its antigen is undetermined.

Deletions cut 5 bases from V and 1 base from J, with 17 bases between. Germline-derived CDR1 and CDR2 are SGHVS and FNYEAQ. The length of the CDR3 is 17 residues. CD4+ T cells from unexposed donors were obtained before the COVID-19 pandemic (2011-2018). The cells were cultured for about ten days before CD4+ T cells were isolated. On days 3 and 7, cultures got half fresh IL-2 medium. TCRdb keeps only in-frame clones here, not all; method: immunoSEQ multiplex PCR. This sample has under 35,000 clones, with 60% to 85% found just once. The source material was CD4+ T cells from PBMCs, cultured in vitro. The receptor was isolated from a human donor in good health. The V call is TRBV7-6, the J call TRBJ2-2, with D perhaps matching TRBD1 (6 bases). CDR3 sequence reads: CASSTRLGRGNTGELFF. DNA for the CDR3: TGTGCCAGCAGCACCCGCTTGGGCAGGGGGAACACCGGGGAGCTGTTTTTT. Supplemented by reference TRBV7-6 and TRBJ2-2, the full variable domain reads GAGVSQSPRYKVTKRGQDVALRCDPISGHVSLYWYRQALGQGPEFLTYFNYEAQQDKSGLPNDRFSAERPEGSISTLTIQRTEQRDSAMYRCASSTRLGRGNTGELFFGEGSRLTVL.